This T cell receptor (beta chain) was sequenced for a study of PD-1 blockade in mismatch repair-deficient tumors. All patients were mismatch repair deficient, assessed by either PCR or immunohistochemistry. TCR sequencing covered a few patients who responded to pembrolizumab. This table comes from immunoSEQ multiplex PCR, and its TCRdb copy is limited to in-frame clones, with some not included. Among tens of thousands of clones listed, around 85% were seen once. Trimming cost V 3 bases and J 5 bases; bases outside gene matches: 3. Germline V lookup: CDR1 LGHNT, CDR2 FRNRAP. The CDR3 length is 13 residues.

The rearrangement joins TRBV12-5 to TRBJ2-5; TRBD2 matches at 7 bases. This receptor was obtained from an adult with mismatch repair-deficient cancer. Sample: peripheral blood, taken less than 21 weeks after starting pembrolizumab. The DNA for the CDR3 is TGTGCTAGTGGTTTCGGGGGAGGGGAGACCCAGTACTTC. It translates to CASGFGGGETQYF. Full variable domain (outside the CDR3, taken from reference TRBV12-5 and TRBJ2-5): DARVTQTPRHKVTEMGQEVTMRCQPILGHNTVFWYRQTMMQGLELLAYFRNRAPLDDSGMPKDRFSAEMPDATLATLKIQPSEPRDSAVYFCASGFGGGETQYFGPGTRLLVL.